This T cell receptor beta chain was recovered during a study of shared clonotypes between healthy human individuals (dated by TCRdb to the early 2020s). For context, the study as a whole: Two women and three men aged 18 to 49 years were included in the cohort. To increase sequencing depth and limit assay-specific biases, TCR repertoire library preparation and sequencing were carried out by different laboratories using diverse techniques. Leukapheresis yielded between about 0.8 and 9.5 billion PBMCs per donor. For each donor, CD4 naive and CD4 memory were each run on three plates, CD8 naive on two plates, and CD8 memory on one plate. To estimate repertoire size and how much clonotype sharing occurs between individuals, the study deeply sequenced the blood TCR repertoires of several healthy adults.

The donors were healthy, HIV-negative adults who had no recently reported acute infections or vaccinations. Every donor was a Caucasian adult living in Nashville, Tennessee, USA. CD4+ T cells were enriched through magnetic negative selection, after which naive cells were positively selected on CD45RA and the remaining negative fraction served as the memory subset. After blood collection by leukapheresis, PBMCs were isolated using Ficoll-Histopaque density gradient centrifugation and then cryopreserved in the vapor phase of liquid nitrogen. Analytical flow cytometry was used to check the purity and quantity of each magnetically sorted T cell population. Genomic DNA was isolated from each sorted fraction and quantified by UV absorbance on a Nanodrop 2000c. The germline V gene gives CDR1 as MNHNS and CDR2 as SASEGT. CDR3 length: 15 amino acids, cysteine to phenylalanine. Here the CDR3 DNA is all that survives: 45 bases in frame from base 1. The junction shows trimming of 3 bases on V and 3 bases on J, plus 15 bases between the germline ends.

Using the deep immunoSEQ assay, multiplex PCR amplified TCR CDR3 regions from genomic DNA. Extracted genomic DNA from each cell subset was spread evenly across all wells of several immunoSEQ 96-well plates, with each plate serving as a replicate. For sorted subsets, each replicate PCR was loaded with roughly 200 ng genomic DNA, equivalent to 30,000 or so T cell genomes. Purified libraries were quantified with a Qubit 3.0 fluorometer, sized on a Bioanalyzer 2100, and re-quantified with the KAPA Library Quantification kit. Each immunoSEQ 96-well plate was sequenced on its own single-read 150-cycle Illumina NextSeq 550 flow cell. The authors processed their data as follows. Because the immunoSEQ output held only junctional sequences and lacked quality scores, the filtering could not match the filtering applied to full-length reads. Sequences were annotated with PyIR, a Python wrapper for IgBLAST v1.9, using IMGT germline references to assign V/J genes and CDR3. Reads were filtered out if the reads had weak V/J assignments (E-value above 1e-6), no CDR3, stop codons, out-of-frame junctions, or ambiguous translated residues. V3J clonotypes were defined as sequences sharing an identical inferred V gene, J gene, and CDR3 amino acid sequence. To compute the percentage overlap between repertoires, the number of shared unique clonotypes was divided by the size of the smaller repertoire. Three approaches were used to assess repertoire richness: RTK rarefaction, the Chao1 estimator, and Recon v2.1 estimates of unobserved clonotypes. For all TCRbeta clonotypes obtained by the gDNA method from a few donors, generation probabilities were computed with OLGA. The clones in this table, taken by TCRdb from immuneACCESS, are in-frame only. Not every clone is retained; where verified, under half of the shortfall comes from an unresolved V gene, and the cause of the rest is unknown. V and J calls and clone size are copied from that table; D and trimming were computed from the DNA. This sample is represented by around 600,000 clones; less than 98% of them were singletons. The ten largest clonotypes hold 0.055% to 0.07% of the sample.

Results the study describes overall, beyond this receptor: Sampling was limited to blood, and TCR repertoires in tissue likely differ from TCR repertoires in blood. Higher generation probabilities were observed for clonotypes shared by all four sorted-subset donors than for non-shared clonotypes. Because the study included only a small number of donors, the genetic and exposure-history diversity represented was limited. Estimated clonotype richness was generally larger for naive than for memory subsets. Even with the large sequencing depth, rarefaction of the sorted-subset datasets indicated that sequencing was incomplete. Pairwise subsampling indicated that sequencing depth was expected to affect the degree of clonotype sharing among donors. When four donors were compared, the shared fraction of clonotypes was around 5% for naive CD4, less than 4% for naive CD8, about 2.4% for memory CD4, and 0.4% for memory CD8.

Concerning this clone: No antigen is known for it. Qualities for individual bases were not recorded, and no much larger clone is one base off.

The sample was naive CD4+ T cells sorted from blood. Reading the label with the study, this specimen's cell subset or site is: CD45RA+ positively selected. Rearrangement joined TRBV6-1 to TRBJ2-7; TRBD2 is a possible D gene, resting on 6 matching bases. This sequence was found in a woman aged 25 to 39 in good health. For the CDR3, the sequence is CASSDDAGRRYEQYF. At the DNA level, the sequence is TGTGCCAGCAGTGATGACGCGGGACGCCGCTACGAGCAGTACTTC.